Presented here are 11 T cell receptor beta chains from one specimen sequenced in a study of technical replicates of blood from several donors. The protocol was immunoSEQ multiplex PCR, while the TCRdb copy is restricted to in-frame clones and leaves out a portion. The sample lists fewer than 85,000 clones, roughly 92% seen once, with 0.41% in the top ten. Sequencing was performed on T cells isolated from PBMCs. The source is a human donor in good health.

V gene TRBV5-4 combines with J gene TRBJ1-1, with 8 bases aligning to TRBD1. Germline lookup yields CDR1 SGHNT and CDR2 YYREEE (reference sequence). CDR3 size: 15 residues. V was pared by 4 bases and J by 3 bases, with 8 bases of the junction left unmatched. The CDR3 DNA reads TGTGCCAGCAGCCCCTCGACAGGGGTTGACACTGAAGCTTTCTTT. It specifies CASSPSTGVDTEAFF.

This chain uses TRBV5-4 with TRBJ1-1; 10 bases align to TRBD1. The junction had 12 bases not matched to a gene; V was cut back by 3 bases and J by 7 bases. CDR3 length: 16 residues. Germline CDR1 and CDR2: SGHNT and YYREEE (reference sequence). CDR3 residues: CASSYDRGRIEVEAFF. CDR3 DNA: TGTGCCAGCAGCTATGACAGGGGGCGCATTGAGGTTGAAGCTTTCTTT.

The J gene is TRBJ2-3, the V gene TRBV27, with 7 bases identical to TRBD2. The CDR3 loop spans 14 amino acids. The germline V gene encodes CDR1 MNHEY and CDR2 SMNVEV (reference sequence). V lost 5 bases, J lost 6 bases, and 8 bases stayed unmatched. The CDR3 DNA sequence: TGTGCCAGCAGTCAGGCAGGGAGGGTGGATACGCAGTATTTT. The encoded protein is CASSQAGRVDTQYF.

The rearrangement uses TRBV19 and TRBJ2-1, with 14 positions matching TRBD2. CDR3 length equals 19 residues. Germline CDR1 is LNHDA and CDR2 is SQIVND (reference sequence). Trimming took 3 bases from V and 2 from J; bases not matched to a gene: 9. DNA of the CDR3: TGTGCCAGTAGTATGGGACTAGCGGGAGAGTTCCCGACCTACAATGAGCAGTTCTTC. This sequence encodes CASSMGLAGEFPTYNEQFF.

The chain uses TRBV7-9 and TRBJ2-3; D gene unclear. CDR1 is SEHNR, CDR2 FQNEAQ, per germline (reference sequence). The V end was cut by 5 bases, the J end by 6 bases, with 9 bases between. This CDR3 contains 12 residues. CDR3 bases: TGTGCCAGCAGCACCCAGGCGGATACGCAGTATTTT. Protein product: CASSTQADTQYF.

This sequence joins TRBV6-5 and TRBJ2-3; D unresolved. This CDR3 is 14 amino acids long. The germline CDR1 and CDR2 sequences are MNHEY and SVGAGI. Trimming removed 5 bases from V and 2 bases from J, with 11 bases in between. CDR3 sequence (DNA): TGTGCCAGCAGTGTGGTTGCGGTCACAGATACGCAGTATTTT. Protein: CASSVVAVTDTQYF.

This clone was observed a handful of times. The V call is TRBV29-1, the J call TRBJ1-5; no firm D call. The length of the CDR3 is 13 residues. The V gene's germline CDR1 is SQVTM and CDR2 ANQGSEA. Deletions cut 6 bases from V and 4 bases from J, with 13 bases between. The CDR3, as DNA: TGCAGCGTCCGGCCGACTGTGAATCAGCCCCAGCATTTT. It encodes CSVRPTVNQPQHF.

V gene TRBV29-1 combines with J gene TRBJ1-1, with a tentative D call TRBD1 (6 bases). CDR1 is SQVTM and CDR2 is ANQGSEA in the germline V gene. Deletions cut 4 bases from V and 0 bases from J, with 15 bases between. This CDR3 region has 15 residues. The CDR3 DNA reads as TGCAGCGTTGTGGGGCAGGGGACACTGAACACTGAAGCTTTCTTT. Translated, it gives CSVVGQGTLNTEAFF. The full variable domain, rest sourced from reference TRBV29-1 and TRBJ1-1, is SAVISQKPSRDICQRGTSLTIQCQVDSQVTMMFWYRQQPGQSLTLIATANQGSEATYESGFVIDKFPISRPNLTFSTLTVSNMSPEDSSIYLCSVVGQGTLNTEAFFGQGTRLTVV.

The chain employs TRBV5-1 and TRBJ2-1; 7 nucleotides line up with TRBD2. The CDR3 extends over 13 amino acids. Germline CDR1 is SGHRS and CDR2 is YFSETQ. V lost 4 bases and J lost 7; bases outside the gene matches: 5. In DNA form, the CDR3 reads TGCGCCAGCAGCCGGGATAGCGGGAATGAGCAGTTCTTC. This translates into CASSRDSGNEQFF.

The chain combines TRBV7-9 with TRBJ1-2; D perhaps matches TRBD1 (5 bases). The CDR3 length is 12 residues. V lost 2 bases to trimming and J lost 8 bases, with 9 bases between them. The V gene's germline CDR1 is SEHNR and CDR2 FQNEAQ (reference sequence). The chain's CDR3 is CASSLRGDGYTF. The CDR3, as DNA: TGTGCCAGCAGCTTACGGGGGGACGGCTACACCTTC.

This chain joins TRBV7-2 and TRBJ2-5; no clear D gene. Trimming shortened V by 5 bases and J by 3 bases, and 4 bases separated the two germline ends. Per germline, CDR1 SGHTA and CDR2 FQGNSA. The CDR3 runs 11 residues. The CDR3 here is CASSPKETQYF. CDR3 DNA: TGTGCCAGCAGCCCTAAAGAGACCCAGTACTTC.